The entry below gives a single T cell receptor (beta chain) sequence along with its context. What it binds is not known. Drawing of peripheral blood yielded roughly 9.8 milliliters from each donor. This sample stems from a study of blood T cells in healthy people across ages. General study findings and limits: A roughly linear fall in TCR beta diversity per million T cells was seen with increasing age. Naive T cell percentage showed a strong correlation with TCR beta diversity.

A second PCR, run for roughly 7 to 12 cycles, used a sample-barcoded 5' primer plus a J-beta primer mix. Every sample returned 2.5 million or more CDR3-containing paired-end reads. A single record per CDR3 protein comes from TCRdb applying MiXCR to the 5' RACE reads. This repertoire shows almost 1 million distinct CDR3 sequences, 45% to 60% found once; its top ten account for roughly a fifth. Sequenced material: blood. The TCR comes from a woman in her sixties or seventies in good health.

CDR3 protein: CAAGQASSYEQYF. DNA of the CDR3: TGTGCAGCAGGACAGGCTAGCTCCTACGAGCAGTACTTC. The chain combines TRBV3-1 with TRBJ2-7, with TRBD1 identical over 7 bases. The germline V gene encodes CDR1 LGHDT and CDR2 YNNKEL (reference sequence). CDR3 size: 13 residues.